The 9 T cell receptor beta chains in this list originate from one sample, sequenced in a study of a mutant IDH1 vaccine in newly diagnosed glioma. As to time point: week 23, last vaccination. The content of each vaccine dose was 300 ug of mutant IDH1 20-mer peptide, and topical imiquimod accompanied it. Measured with immunoSEQ multiplex PCR; TCRdb has only the in-frame clones, and not every one. The profile shows about 56,000 clones, over 80% of them singletons. No antigens are known for them. The input for sequencing was PBMCs, taken from a glioma patient whose treatment included an IDH1 peptide vaccine. These receptors originate from a man aged 40-50 years with glioma.

The chain has TRBV7-8 and TRBJ1-5; a weak D match, TRBD1 (6 bases). CDR3 length equals 14 residues. The V gene's germline CDR1 is SGHVS and CDR2 FQNEAQ. V lost 5 bases and J 6 bases, leaving 14 bases between the germline ends. The CDR3 here is CASSDPGAIQPQHF. CDR3 sequence (DNA): TGTGCCAGCAGCGACCCGGGGGCAATTCAGCCCCAGCATTTT.

The CDR3 here is CASSSSPGETDTQYF. In nucleotides, the CDR3 is TGTGCCAGCAGCTCCTCTCCGGGAGAAACAGATACGCAGTATTTT. The chain recombines TRBV11-2 with TRBJ2-3; D might be TRBD2 (6 bases). Germline CDR1 reads SGHAT; CDR2 reads FQNNGV. V lost 4 bases, J lost 3 bases, and 14 bases lay in between. This CDR3 comprises 15 residues.

V usage is TRBV10-3 and J usage is TRBJ1-2, with D possibly TRBD1 on 6 matching bases. Germline loops: CDR1 ENHRY, CDR2 SYGVKD. The ends were cut back, 6 bases at V and 5 bases at J, with 16 bases in the middle. The length of the CDR3 is 14 residues. The CDR3 region is CAISTPVGGYGYTF. CDR3 coding DNA: TGTGCCATCAGCACCCCCGTAGGGGGATATGGCTACACCTTC.

CDR3 amino acids: CASSPGLAGGLDTQYF. As DNA, the CDR3 is TGCGCCAGCAGCCCGGGACTAGCGGGAGGGTTGGATACGCAGTATTTT. This chain joins TRBV4-1 and TRBJ2-3, with 16 nucleotides matching TRBD2. Germline CDR1 and CDR2: MGHRA and YSYEKL. The CDR3 runs 16 residues. Trimming removed 4 bases from V and 6 bases from J; junction bases left unmatched: 4.

This chain links TRBV5-1 with TRBJ2-3; D not certain. This CDR3 is built from 14 residues. Germline CDR1 is SGHRS and CDR2 is YFSETQ. Trimming removed 4 bases from V and 0 bases from J, with 9 bases in between. Here the CDR3 DNA reads TGCGCCAGCAGCGAGGCGGTGAGCACAGATACGCAGTATTTT. This sequence encodes CASSEAVSTDTQYF.

CDR3 sequence reads: CASSTRGMSYEQYF. As DNA, the CDR3 is TGTGCCAGCAGCACTCGGGGGATGTCCTACGAGCAGTACTTC. The gene calls are TRBV6-5 and TRBJ2-7; D is possibly TRBD2 (6 bases). The CDR3 length is 14 residues. Germline V gene sequence: CDR1 MNHEY, CDR2 SVGAGI. V lost 6 bases to trimming and J lost 1 base, with 13 bases between them.

This clone was observed a few times. The rearrangement joins TRBV2 to TRBJ2-4; 13 bases align to TRBD2. Germline CDR1 SNHLY, CDR2 FYNNEI. The CDR3 consists of 16 residues. With V trimmed by 3 bases and J by 8 bases, 7 bases remained unmatched. CDR3 residues: CASSDLGLAGEDIQYF. The DNA for the CDR3 is TGTGCCAGCAGTGACCTAGGACTAGCGGGAGAGGACATTCAGTACTTC.

This sequence joins TRBV5-1 and TRBJ1-1, with D possibly being TRBD1 (5 bases). This CDR3 has 15 residues. Trimming cost V 0 bases and J 1 base, with 10 bases left between them. Germline loops: CDR1 SGHRS, CDR2 YFSETQ. CDR3 in DNA: TGCGCCAGCAGCTTGGGGGGCAGGGAGAACACTGAAGCTTTCTTT. Translation: CASSLGGRENTEAFF.

This clone was counted only a few times. The chain joins TRBV4-1 to TRBJ2-7; the D is unclear. This CDR3 has 13 residues. The germline gives CDR1 MGHRA, CDR2 YSYEKL. Trimming stripped 1 base from V and 3 bases from J, with 7 bases between. Written as DNA, the CDR3 is TGCGCCAGCAGCCAAGTCCTAAACTACGAGCAGTACTTC. As protein: CASSQVLNYEQYF.